The clone carrying this T cell receptor (beta chain) was seen only once. CDR3 length: 15 residues. Per the germline V gene, CDR1 is SGHTA and CDR2 is FQGNSA. V lost 5 bases and J lost 6, with 16 bases in between. Repertoires were generated with immunoSEQ multiplex PCR, while TCRdb's copy carries only in-frame clones and drops some. The sample records 75,000 or so clones, roughly 84% being singletons. This sample is part of a study of blood T cell repertoires in COVID-19. V and J are TRBV7-2 and TRBJ2-2; D is possibly TRBD1 (5 bases). Sequenced sample: peripheral blood. This TCR was recovered from a man in his forties or fifties with acute or convalescent COVID-19. The CDR3 region is CASSTAQGRAGELFF. The CDR3 DNA reads as TGTGCCAGCAGCACAGCCCAGGGCAGGGCCGGGGAGCTGTTTTTT.